This passage covers 10 T cell receptor beta chains from one sample sequenced in a study of graft-versus-host responses after intestinal transplantation. Antigens for these TCRs are unknown. Data came from immunoSEQ multiplex PCR; TCRdb stores just in-frame clones and leaves some out. The table includes 99,000 or so clones, more than 85% detected once. The sample was unstimulated CD4+ T cells sorted from spleen or lymph node cells, taken before intestinal transplant. These receptors all stem from a human donor who received an intestinal transplant.

The CDR3, as DNA: TGTGCCAGCAGAAGACTAGCGGCCTACGAGCAGTACTTC. As protein: CASRRLAAYEQYF. The rearrangement uses TRBV6-1 and TRBJ2-7; 9 nucleotides line up with TRBD2. The length of the CDR3 is 13 residues. The J segment lost 2 bases and the V segment lost 6 bases, leaving 2 bases of the junction unmatched. The germline V gene encodes CDR1 MNHNS and CDR2 SASEGT.

The count of this clone is one. J is TRBJ2-5 and V is TRBV28; D is undetermined. The assigned J gene may be wrong: the sequence end matches TRBJ2-7 better. The CDR3 is 14 residues long. The V gene's germline CDR1 is MDHEN and CDR2 SYDVKM. The CDR3, as DNA: TGTGCCAGCACCCCCGCCCACATAGAGAGCGAGCAGTACTTC. Amino acids: CASTPAHIESEQYF.

The V gene is TRBV25-1, the J gene TRBJ2-5; tentatively, D is TRBD2 (7 bases). This CDR3 is built from 15 residues. Trimming shortened V by 5 bases and J by 4 bases, and 17 bases separated the two germline ends. CDR1 and CDR2 from the germline V gene are MGHDK and SYGVNS. CDR3 region: CASSFPSGGGETQYF. DNA for the CDR3: TGTGCCAGCAGTTTCCCTAGCGGAGGGGGAGAGACCCAGTACTTC. The full variable domain, with the rest looked up from reference TRBV25-1 and TRBJ2-5, is EADIYQTPRYLVIGTGKKITLECSQTMGHDKMYWYQQDPGMELHLIHYSYGVNSTEKGDLSSESTVSRIRTEHFPLTLESARPSHTSQYLCASSFPSGGGETQYFGPGTRLLVL.

The chain is built from TRBV7-3 and TRBJ2-2; no definite D call. Trimming shortened V by 2 bases and J by 0 bases, and 7 bases separated the two germline ends. CDR3 size: 15 residues. Per the germline V gene, CDR1 is SGHTA and CDR2 is FQGTGA. The CDR3 reads CASSLGNANTGELFF. The CDR3 DNA reads TGTGCCAGCAGCTTAGGGAACGCGAACACCGGGGAGCTGTTTTTT.

This chain joins TRBV27 and TRBJ1-2; TRBD1 might be the D (5 bases). The CDR3 extends over 13 amino acids. Germline values: CDR1 MNHEY, CDR2 SMNVEV (reference sequence). The V and J ends lost 3 bases and 7 bases respectively, with 12 bases between them. Here the CDR3 DNA reads TGTGCCAGCAGTTTGGCCGGGGCGAGTGGCTACACCTTC. This gives the protein CASSLAGASGYTF.

The chain couples TRBV11-2 to TRBJ2-1; TRBD2 aligns across 13 bases. The CDR3 length is 16 residues. Unmatched junction bases numbered 5, after V lost 4 bases and J lost 5 bases. The germline CDR1 and CDR2 sequences are SGHAT and FQNNGV. This CDR3 reads CASSWGLAGSHNEQFF. DNA for the CDR3: TGTGCCAGCAGCTGGGGACTAGCGGGATCGCACAATGAGCAGTTCTTC.

J is TRBJ1-1 and V is TRBV7-9, with unresolved D. Trimming removed 5 bases from V and 0 bases from J, with 4 bases in between. Germline V gives CDR1 SEHNR, CDR2 FQNEAQ (reference sequence). The CDR3 has 12 residues. The CDR3 protein is CASSGLNTEAFF. The CDR3 nucleotides are TGTGCCAGCAGCGGTCTGAACACTGAAGCTTTCTTT.

V usage is TRBV6-1 and J usage is TRBJ2-5; a possible D gene is TRBD2 (6 bases). The germline gives CDR1 MNHNS, CDR2 SASEGT. The ends were cut back, 7 bases at V and 0 bases at J, with 12 bases in the middle. This CDR3 comprises 14 residues. The CDR3 sequence: CASTGGFYQETQYF. The CDR3, as DNA: TGTGCCAGCACCGGGGGTTTTTACCAAGAGACCCAGTACTTC.

CDR3 nucleotides: TGTGCCAGCAGCTTTGGACTAGCGGGAAGGGATGAGCAGTTCTTC. Protein sequence: CASSFGLAGRDEQFF. The V call is TRBV11-2, the J call TRBJ2-1; 12 bases match TRBD2. The CDR3 has 15 amino acids. The germline V gene has CDR1 SGHAT and CDR2 FQNNGV. V lost 3 bases and J lost 8; bases outside the gene matches: 5.

This sequence joins TRBV4-1 and TRBJ1-4; D unclear. V lost 2 bases and J lost 5, with 6 bases in between. The germline gives CDR1 MGHRA, CDR2 YSYEKL. The CDR3 extends over 13 amino acids. This chain's CDR3 is CASSQWRNEKLFF. DNA of the CDR3: TGCGCCAGCAGCCAATGGCGGAATGAAAAACTGTTTTTT.